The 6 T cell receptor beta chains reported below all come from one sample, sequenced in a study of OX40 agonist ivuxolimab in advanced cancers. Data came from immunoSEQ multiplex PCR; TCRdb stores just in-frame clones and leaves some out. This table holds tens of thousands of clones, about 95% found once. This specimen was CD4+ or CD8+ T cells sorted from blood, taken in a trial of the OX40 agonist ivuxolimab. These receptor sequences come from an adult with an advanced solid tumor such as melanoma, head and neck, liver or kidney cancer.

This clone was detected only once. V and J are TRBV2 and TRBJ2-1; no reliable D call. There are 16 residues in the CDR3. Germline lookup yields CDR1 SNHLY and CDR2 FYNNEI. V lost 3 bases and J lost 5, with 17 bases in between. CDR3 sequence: CASSDPSRVFNNEQFF. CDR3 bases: TGTGCCAGCAGTGACCCTTCTAGAGTGTTCAACAATGAGCAGTTCTTC.

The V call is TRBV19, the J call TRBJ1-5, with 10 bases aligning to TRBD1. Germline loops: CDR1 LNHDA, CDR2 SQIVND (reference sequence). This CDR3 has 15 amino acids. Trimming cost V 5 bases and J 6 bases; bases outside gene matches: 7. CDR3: CASSPTGGVGQPQHF. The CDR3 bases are TGTGCCAGTAGTCCGACAGGGGGCGTGGGTCAGCCCCAGCATTTT.

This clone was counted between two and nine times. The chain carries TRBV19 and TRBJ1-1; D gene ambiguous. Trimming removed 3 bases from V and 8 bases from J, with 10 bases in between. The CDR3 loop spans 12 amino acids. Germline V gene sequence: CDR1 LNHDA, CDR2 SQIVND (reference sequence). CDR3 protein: CASSIPRAEAFF. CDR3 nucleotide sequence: TGTGCCAGTAGTATTCCGCGCGCAGAAGCTTTCTTT.

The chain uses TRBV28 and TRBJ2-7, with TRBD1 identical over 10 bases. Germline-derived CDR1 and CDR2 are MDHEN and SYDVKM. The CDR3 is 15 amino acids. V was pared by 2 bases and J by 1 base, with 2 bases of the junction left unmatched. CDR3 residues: CASSLPGQGSYEQYF. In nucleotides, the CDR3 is TGTGCCAGCAGTTTACCGGGACAGGGGTCCTACGAGCAGTACTTC.

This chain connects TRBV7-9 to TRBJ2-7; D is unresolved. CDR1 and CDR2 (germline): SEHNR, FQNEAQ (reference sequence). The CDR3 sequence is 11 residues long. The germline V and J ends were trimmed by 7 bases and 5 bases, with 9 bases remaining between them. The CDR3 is CASTRRDEQYF. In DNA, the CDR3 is TGTGCCAGCACCCGCCGAGACGAGCAGTACTTC.

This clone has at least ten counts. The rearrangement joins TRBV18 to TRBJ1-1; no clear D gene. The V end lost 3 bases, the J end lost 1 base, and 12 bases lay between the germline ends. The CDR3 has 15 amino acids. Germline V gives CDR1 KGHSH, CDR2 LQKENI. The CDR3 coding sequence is TGTGCCAGCTCACCTTTCGGGGATGGGAACACTGAAGCTTTCTTT. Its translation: CASSPFGDGNTEAFF. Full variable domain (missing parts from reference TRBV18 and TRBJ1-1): NAGVMQNPRHLVRRRGQEARLRCSPMKGHSHVYWYRQLPEEGLKFMVYLQKENIIDESGMPKERFSAEFPKEGPSILRIQQVVRGDSAAYFCASSPFGDGNTEAFFGQGTRLTVV.